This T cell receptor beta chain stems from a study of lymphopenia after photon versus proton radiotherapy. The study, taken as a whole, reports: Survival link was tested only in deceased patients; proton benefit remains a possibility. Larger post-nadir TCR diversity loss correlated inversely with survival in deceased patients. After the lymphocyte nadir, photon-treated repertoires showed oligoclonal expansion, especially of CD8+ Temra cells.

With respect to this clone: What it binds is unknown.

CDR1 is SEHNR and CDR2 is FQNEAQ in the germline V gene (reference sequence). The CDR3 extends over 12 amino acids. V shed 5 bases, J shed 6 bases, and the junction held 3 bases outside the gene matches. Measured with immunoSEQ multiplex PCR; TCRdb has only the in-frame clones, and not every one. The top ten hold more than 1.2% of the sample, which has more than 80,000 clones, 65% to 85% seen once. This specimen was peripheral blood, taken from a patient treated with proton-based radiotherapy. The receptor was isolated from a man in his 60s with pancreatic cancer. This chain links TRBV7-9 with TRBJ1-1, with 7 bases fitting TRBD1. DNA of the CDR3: TGTGCCAGCAGCGCAACAGGGGCTGAAGCTTTCTTT. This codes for CASSATGAEAFF.